The T cell receptor (beta chain) under discussion was sequenced for a study of T cell changes during pregnancy in multiple sclerosis. Clones were sequenced by immunoSEQ multiplex PCR, and TCRdb holds only the in-frame ones, with some missing. This table holds 49,000 or so clones, almost 95% found once. This CDR3 spans 16 amino acids. CDR1 and CDR2 (germline): LNHDA, SQIVND (reference sequence). V dropped 2 bases and J dropped 0 bases, with 11 bases sitting between them. The chain has TRBV19 and TRBJ1-5; the D gene is possibly TRBD1 (5 bases). This sample comprised CD4+ T cells from peripheral blood mononuclear cells, obtained in the second trimester of pregnancy. The sequence came from a female donor in good health, enrolled as a control in a pregnancy study. The CDR3 here is CASSIQGGLSNQPQHF. The CDR3 DNA follows: TGTGCCAGTAGTATACAGGGCGGCCTTAGCAATCAGCCCCAGCATTTT.